This entry lists 18 T cell receptor beta chains sequenced from one sample in a study of T cell responses to AZD1222 COVID-19 vaccine. Repertoires were generated with immunoSEQ multiplex PCR, while TCRdb's copy carries only in-frame clones and drops some. The sample has around 120,000 clones; about nine tenths are singletons. This specimen was peripheral blood, taken 28 days after the second AZD1222 dose. The receptors here all came from an adult who received the AZD1222 COVID-19 vaccine.

In this sample, this clone turned up once. The chain has TRBV9 and TRBJ2-3; D gene ambiguous. Trimming took 2 bases from V and 2 from J, leaving 12 bases between them. Germline lookup yields CDR1 SGDLS and CDR2 YYNGEE. This CDR3 has 15 residues. The CDR3 sequence: CASSVLWDLTDTQYF. The DNA for the CDR3 is TGTGCCAGCAGCGTTCTGTGGGATCTCACAGATACGCAGTATTTT.

The CDR3 DNA sequence: TGTGCCAGCAGCCCCGGGACAGGGAATGGCTACACCTTC. Its protein is CASSPGTGNGYTF. The genes are TRBV3-1 (or the pseudogene TRBV3-2) and TRBJ1-2, with 9 positions matching TRBD1. The CDR3 loop spans 13 amino acids. Germline V gives CDR1 LGHDT, CDR2 YNNKEL (reference sequence). Trimming removed 4 bases from V and 6 bases from J; junction bases left unmatched: 3.

The J gene is TRBJ2-2, the V gene TRBV6-5; D is perhaps TRBD1 (5 bases). Germline values: CDR1 MNHEY, CDR2 SVGAGI. V was shortened by 8 bases and J by 4 bases, with 14 bases between the two germline ends. There are 14 residues in the CDR3. Here the CDR3 DNA reads TGTGCCAGCCGACCGACAGTCGCCACCGGGGAGCTGTTTTTT. As protein: CASRPTVATGELFF.

This rearrangement joins TRBV19 to TRBJ1-1, with D unclear. CDR3 size: 14 residues. Germline CDR1 reads LNHDA; CDR2 reads SQIVND (reference sequence). V lost 4 bases and J 3 bases, leaving 12 bases between the germline ends. As DNA, the CDR3 is TGTGCCAGTAGTAGTGTGGTCGCCTACACTGAAGCTTTCTTT. Protein: CASSSVVAYTEAFF.

This clone appeared a single time. The J gene is TRBJ1-2, the V gene TRBV5-6; tentatively, D is TRBD1 (5 bases). Deletions cut 4 bases from V and 1 base from J, with 11 bases between. CDR1 is SGHDT, CDR2 YYEEEE, per germline. This CDR3 comprises 14 residues. The CDR3 loop reads CASSGTPINYGYTF. In nucleotides, the CDR3 is TGTGCCAGCAGCGGGACCCCGATTAACTATGGCTACACCTTC.

The count of this clone is one. This chain joins TRBV6-6 and TRBJ1-1; maybe TRBD1 (5 bases). This CDR3 has 12 residues. Germline V gene lookup returns CDR1 MNHNY and CDR2 SVGAGI (reference sequence). The ends were cut back, 2 bases at V and 5 bases at J, with 6 bases in the middle. CDR3: CASSYGGTEAFF. In nucleotides, the CDR3 is TGTGCCAGCAGTTACGGGGGAACTGAAGCTTTCTTT.

The V gene is TRBV2, the J gene TRBJ1-6, with 12 bases fitting TRBD1. After removal of 3 bases from V and 6 bases from J, the junction contained 3 bases not matched to a gene. CDR1 and CDR2 from the germline V gene are SNHLY and FYNNEI. This CDR3 contains 16 residues. This chain's CDR3 is CASSEGQGAGNSPLHF. The CDR3 DNA reads TGTGCCAGCAGTGAGGGACAGGGGGCTGGTAATTCACCCCTCCACTTT.

This chain connects TRBV7-2 to TRBJ1-2; 9 bases are a match to TRBD1. V lost 1 base to trimming and J lost 7 bases; unmatched junction nucleotides: 7. CDR1 is SGHTA and CDR2 is FQGNSA in the germline V gene. The CDR3 loop spans 15 amino acids. The CDR3 region is CASSLDITGGGGYTF. The DNA of the CDR3 is TGTGCCAGCAGCTTAGATATCACAGGGGGCGGTGGCTACACCTTC.

The V gene is TRBV6-2 or TRBV6-3, the J gene TRBJ2-3, with D perhaps matching TRBD2 (5 bases). Germline V gene data show CDR1 as MNHEY and CDR2 as SVGEGT. With 6 bases removed from V and 8 bases from J, the gap between germline ends came to 18 bases. The CDR3 loop spans 14 amino acids. The CDR3 is CASSLLSWTGTQYF. For the CDR3, the DNA is TGTGCCAGCAGCCTACTCTCCTGGACTGGTACGCAGTATTTT.

The CDR3 sequence: CATEDREQPQHF. CDR3 DNA: TGTGCCACCGAAGACAGGGAGCAGCCCCAGCATTTT. V gene TRBV19 combines with J gene TRBJ1-5, with 7 bases matching TRBD1. Trimming cost V 10 bases and J 7 bases; bases outside gene matches: 7. This CDR3 is built from 12 residues. Per germline, CDR1 LNHDA and CDR2 SQIVND (reference sequence).

V is TRBV7-8 and J is TRBJ2-7; possibly TRBD2 for D (5 bases). Germline V gene sequence: CDR1 SGHVS, CDR2 FQNEAQ. This CDR3 comprises 16 residues. V lost 5 bases to trimming and J lost 0 bases, with 17 bases between them. In DNA form, the CDR3 reads TGTGCCAGCAGCAATCGGGGAGCTTTAAGCTCCTACGAGCAGTACTTC. It translates to CASSNRGALSSYEQYF.

This rearrangement joins TRBV6-2 or TRBV6-3 to TRBJ2-4, with D possibly being TRBD1 or TRBD2 (5 bases each). Germline CDR1 MNHEY, CDR2 SVGEGT. The CDR3 has 14 amino acids. Trimming pared 6 bases from V and 1 base from J, leaving 10 bases between. CDR3 sequence (DNA): TGTGCCAGCAGCATCAGGGACGCCAAAAACATTCAGTACTTC. Translating it yields CASSIRDAKNIQYF.

The chain has TRBV6-6 and TRBJ2-2; D remains unclear. CDR1 and CDR2 from the germline V gene are MNHNY and SVGAGI (reference sequence). V lost 0 bases to trimming and J lost 6 bases, with 5 bases between them. The CDR3 has 13 residues. CDR3 in amino acids: CASSYSVSGELFF. The DNA of the CDR3 is TGTGCCAGCAGTTACTCTGTGTCCGGGGAGCTGTTTTTT.

The CDR3 spells CASIPSIGGNQPQHF. The CDR3, as DNA: TGTGCCAGCATCCCGAGCATCGGGGGCAATCAGCCCCAGCATTTT. The chain is built from TRBV28 and TRBJ1-5; no definite D call. Germline V gene data show CDR1 as MDHEN and CDR2 as SYDVKM. V was clipped by 7 bases and J by 2 bases, with 15 bases between them. CDR3 length: 15 amino acids.

This chain joins TRBV27 and TRBJ1-6, with D maybe TRBD1 (6 bases). The V end lost 5 bases, the J end lost 7 bases, and 15 bases lay between the germline ends. The CDR3 is 15 amino acids. Looked up from germline, CDR1 is MNHEY and CDR2 is SMNVEV (reference sequence). CDR3 in DNA: TGTGCCAGCAGTCCGCCGAGGCAGGGGAATTCACCCCTCCACTTT. Encoded protein: CASSPPRQGNSPLHF.

V is TRBV11-3 and J is TRBJ2-7; 8 nucleotides agree with TRBD1. CDR3 length: 15 residues. V shed 3 bases, J shed 5 bases, and the junction held 9 bases outside the gene matches. The germline gives CDR1 SGHNT, CDR2 YENEEA. DNA for the CDR3: TGTGCCAGCAGCTTCCACAGGGGGTCTCTCGACGAGCAGTACTTC. Its protein product is CASSFHRGSLDEQYF.

The J gene is TRBJ2-6, the V gene TRBV6-5; the D is unclear. Trimming shortened V by 2 bases and J by 5 bases, and 4 bases separated the two germline ends. The CDR3 sequence is 13 residues long. CDR1 is MNHEY and CDR2 is SVGAGI in the germline V gene. The CDR3 bases are TGTGCCAGCAGTTACCCACGGGCCAACGTCCTGACTTTC. It translates to CASSYPRANVLTF.

The chain links TRBV7-3 to TRBJ2-2, with 9 bases fitting TRBD2. The V and J ends lost 5 bases and 4 bases, in that order; junction bases with no gene match: 8. The CDR3 is 16 residues long. Germline CDR1 and CDR2: SGHTA and FQGTGA. CDR3 amino acids: CASSPRGGVGTGELFF. DNA of the CDR3: TGTGCCAGCAGCCCGCGGGGGGGAGTGGGCACCGGGGAGCTGTTTTTT.